This entry describes one TCR beta chain. The sample's time point: newly diagnosed GD, antithyroid drugs for less than 3 months. PBMC-extracted RNA yielded the TCR library. The sample belongs to a study of regulatory T cells in long-lasting Graves disease. Both iRepertoire HTBI primers and Arm-PCR of CDR3 regions were used to build the TCR beta libraries. TCRdb redid the calling of the multiplex PCR reads with MiXCR, one entry per CDR3 protein. The sample contains a few hundred thousand distinct CDR3 sequences, just over 20% of which appear only once. The germline gives CDR1 SEHNR, CDR2 FQNEAQ (reference sequence). CDR3 length: 13 amino acids. Trimming left V 5 bases short and J 8 bases short, with 15 bases between.

This TCR was recovered from a female donor with Graves disease. The V and J genes are TRBV7-9 and TRBJ1-2; D may be TRBD1 (6 bases). This specimen consisted of peripheral blood mononuclear cells (PBMCs), obtained at new diagnosis, from a patient treated with antithyroid drugs. The CDR3 loop is CASSPTGRDGYTF. CDR3 DNA sequence: TGTGCCAGCAGCCCAACAGGGAGGGACGGCTACACCTTC.